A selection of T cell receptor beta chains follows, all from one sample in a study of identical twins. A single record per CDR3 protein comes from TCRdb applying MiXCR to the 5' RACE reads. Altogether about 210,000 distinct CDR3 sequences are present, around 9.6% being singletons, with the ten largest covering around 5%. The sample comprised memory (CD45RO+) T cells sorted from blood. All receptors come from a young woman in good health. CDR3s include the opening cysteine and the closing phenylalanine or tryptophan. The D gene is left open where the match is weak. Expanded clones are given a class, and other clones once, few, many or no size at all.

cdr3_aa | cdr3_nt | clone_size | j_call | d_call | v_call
CASSSGQGWTEAFF | TGTGCCAGCAGCTCCGGACAGGGTTGGACTGAAGCTTTCTTT | . | TRBJ1-1 | TRBD1 | TRBV5-5
CASRTPGNTIYF | TGTGCCAGTAGGACGCCAGGAAACACCATATATTTT | few | TRBJ1-3 | . | TRBV10-3
CASSFYLLGPKATQYF | TGTGCCAGCAGCTTTTACCTACTGGGACCGAAGGCGACCCAGTACTTC | . | TRBJ2-5 | . | TRBV7-7
CASSTRGLAPGANYGYTF | TGTGCCAGTAGTACCCGGGGCCTGGCACCGGGGGCTAACTATGGCTACACCTTC | . | TRBJ1-2 | . | TRBV19
CASSSGGGISSYNEQFF | TGCGCCAGCAGCTCCGGGGGAGGGATATCCTCCTACAATGAGCAGTTCTTC | many | TRBJ2-1 | TRBD2 | TRBV5-1
CASSLGQVDTQYF | TGTGCCAGCAGCTTAGGACAGGTGGATACGCAGTATTTT | many | TRBJ2-3 | . | TRBV7-2
CASSQDRSFSYEQYF | TGTGCCAGCAGCCAAGATCGGAGTTTCTCCTACGAGCAGTACTTC | . | TRBJ2-7 | . | TRBV14
CASSRNDPGTGELFF | TGTGCCAGCAGCCGAAATGATCCTGGCACCGGGGAGCTGTTTTTT | few | TRBJ2-2 | . | TRBV7-3
CASSPPGGRDTEAFF | TGTGCCAGCTCACCACCGGGGGGAAGGGACACTGAAGCTTTCTTT | . | TRBJ1-1 | . | TRBV18
CASSLNGGFSTDTQYF | TGTGCCAGCAGCTTAAATGGGGGGTTTAGCACAGATACGCAGTATTTT | many | TRBJ2-3 | . | TRBV7-2
CASSRDYGTGELFF | TGTGCCAGCAGCCGGGACTACGGCACCGGGGAGCTGTTTTTT | many | TRBJ2-2 | TRBD2 | TRBV4-2
CASSPQGRTNTGELFF | TGCGCCAGCAGCCCCCAGGGGAGAACGAACACCGGGGAGCTGTTTTTT | few | TRBJ2-2 | . | TRBV5-1
CASGGTIEAFF | TGTGCTAGTGGTGGGACAATTGAAGCTTTCTTT | few | TRBJ1-1 | . | TRBV12-5
CASRSTMNTEAFF | TGTGCCAGCAGGAGTACCATGAACACTGAAGCTTTCTTT | few | TRBJ1-1 | . | TRBV6-1
CASSPSGTGSEQYF | TGTGCCAGCAGCCCCTCCGGGACAGGGAGCGAGCAGTACTTC | many | TRBJ2-7 | TRBD1 | TRBV7-9
CSTTAGYNEQFF | TGCAGTACCACCGCAGGCTACAATGAGCAGTTCTTC | many | TRBJ2-1 | . | TRBV20-1
CSARVFTDTQYF | TGCAGTGCTAGAGTATTTACAGATACGCAGTATTTT | few | TRBJ2-3 | . | TRBV20-1
CASSTGPNTEAFF | TGTGCCAGCAGTACGGGACCGAACACTGAAGCTTTCTTT | many | TRBJ1-1 | . | TRBV12-3/TRBV12-4
CAWSVQVEGEQFF | TGTGCCTGGAGTGTACAGGTGGAGGGTGAGCAGTTCTTC | . | TRBJ2-1 | . | TRBV30
CASSSNLSGGEAFF | TGTGCCAGCAGCTCGAACCTCTCTGGGGGTGAAGCTTTCTTT | many | TRBJ1-1 | . | TRBV7-9
CASSQDRGLSTEAFF | TGTGCCAGCAGCCAGGACAGGGGATTGAGCACTGAAGCTTTCTTT | few | TRBJ1-1 | TRBD1 | TRBV3-1
CASSFQVATDTQYF | TGTGCCAGCAGTTTTCAAGTGGCAACAGATACGCAGTATTTT | few | TRBJ2-3 | . | TRBV12-3/TRBV12-4
CSARVPQHRGAFF | TGCAGTGCTAGAGTCCCACAACACAGGGGGGCTTTCTTT | . | TRBJ1-1 | TRBD1 | TRBV20-1
CASSLAQNYEQYF | TGCGCCAGCAGCTTGGCTCAGAACTACGAGCAGTACTTC | many | TRBJ2-7 | . | TRBV5-1
CASSPQLQAGGSKTQYF | TGTGCCAGCTCACCCCAACTCCAAGCGGGGGGTTCAAAGACCCAGTACTTC | . | TRBJ2-5 | TRBD2 | TRBV18
CASSYSNRVHGYTF | TGTGCCAGCAGTTACTCGAACAGGGTCCATGGCTACACCTTC | few | TRBJ1-2 | . | TRBV6-5
CASSQDEVWLAGPFSYNEQFF | TGCGCCAGCAGCCAAGACGAGGTGTGGCTAGCGGGCCCCTTCTCCTACAATGAGCAGTTCTTC | . | TRBJ2-1 | TRBD2 | TRBV4-1
CASSLQGSATEAFF | TGCGCCAGCAGCTTGCAGGGGTCGGCCACTGAAGCTTTCTTT | few | TRBJ1-1 | . | TRBV5-1
CASSLTGTDNEQFF | TGTGCCAGCAGTTTAACCGGGACAGACAATGAGCAGTTCTTC | few | TRBJ2-1 | TRBD1 | TRBV6-2/TRBV6-3
CSAGLLAGVNGEQFF | TGCAGTGCTGGCCTGCTAGCGGGAGTTAATGGAGAGCAGTTCTTC | . | TRBJ2-1 | TRBD2 | TRBV20-1
CASSPGGQGPDGYTF | TGCGCCAGCAGCCCGGGAGGACAGGGGCCCGATGGCTACACCTTC | many | TRBJ1-2 | TRBD1 | TRBV5-1
CASGLVRVSGQLEAFF | TGTGCTAGTGGTTTGGTACGAGTGTCGGGACAGCTAGAAGCTTTCTTT | . | TRBJ1-1 | TRBD1 | TRBV12-5
CASSLTELGFYGYTF | TGTGCCAGCAGCTTGACAGAGCTCGGGTTCTATGGCTACACCTTC | . | TRBJ1-2 | . | TRBV7-2
CASSLSWEESEAFF | TGTGCCAGCAGCTTATCTTGGGAGGAATCTGAAGCTTTCTTT | . | TRBJ1-1 | . | TRBV7-3
CSAPTSLNNEQFF | TGCAGTGCCCCGACTAGCCTTAACAATGAGCAGTTCTTC | many | TRBJ2-1 | TRBD2 | TRBV20-1
CASSPSLATYYNEQFF | TGTGCCAGCTCACCTTCACTAGCGACGTACTACAATGAGCAGTTCTTC | . | TRBJ2-1 | TRBD2 | TRBV18
CASSGRLDEQYF | TGTGCCAGCAGCGGGAGACTAGACGAGCAGTACTTC | many | TRBJ2-7 | . | TRBV27
CASSGYYRGGSKAFF | TGTGCCAGCAGCGGGTACTACAGGGGAGGCTCAAAAGCTTTCTTT | few | TRBJ1-1 | TRBD1 | TRBV5-5
CASSPGTSVQYF | TGTGCCAGCAGCCCAGGGACTAGTGTTCAGTACTTC | many | TRBJ2-4 | TRBD2 | TRBV6-5
CASSLGAAKDIQYF | TGTGCCAGCAGCTTGGGGGCTGCTAAGGACATTCAGTACTTC | . | TRBJ2-4 | . | TRBV5-5
CASSATTGKETQYF | TGTGCCAGCAGCGCCACGACAGGGAAAGAGACCCAGTACTTC | . | TRBJ2-5 | TRBD1 | TRBV11-2
CATLLTGVFPLSNQPQHF | TGTGCCACACTTTTGACAGGGGTGTTTCCTCTTAGCAATCAGCCCCAGCATTTT | . | TRBJ1-5 | TRBD1 | TRBV24-1
CASSLDWNGELFF | TGTGCCAGCAGCTTAGATTGGAACGGGGAGCTGTTTTTT | many | TRBJ2-2 | . | TRBV7-8
CSASYGAYEQYF | TGCAGTGCTAGTTACGGAGCCTACGAGCAGTACTTC | few | TRBJ2-7 | . | TRBV20-1
CATRGSKFEQYF | TGTGCCACCCGGGGGAGTAAATTCGAGCAGTACTTC | many | TRBJ2-7 | . | TRBV10-3
CASSLSAPSYEQYF | TGCGCCAGCAGCCTCTCGGCCCCCTCCTACGAGCAGTACTTC | . | TRBJ2-7 | . | TRBV5-1
CATRSGQGGTEAFF | TGTGCCACCAGATCGGGACAGGGCGGTACTGAAGCTTTCTTT | . | TRBJ1-1 | TRBD1 | TRBV24-1
CASSPGSGRAGETQYF | TGTGCCAGCTCCCCAGGGAGCGGGAGGGCCGGAGAGACCCAGTACTTC | few | TRBJ2-5 | TRBD2 | TRBV18
CASSQVPCGKAYNEQFF | TGTGCCAGCAGCCAAGTCCCATGCGGGAAGGCCTACAATGAGCAGTTCTTC | few | TRBJ2-1 | . | TRBV3-1
CASSFWITGELFF | TGTGCCAGCAGTTTCTGGATCACCGGGGAGCTGTTTTTT | few | TRBJ2-2 | . | TRBV12-3/TRBV12-4
CASSLELDRTDTQYF | TGTGCCAGCAGCCTAGAATTGGACAGAACAGATACGCAGTATTTT | . | TRBJ2-3 | . | TRBV11-2
CASSFADRGYSPLHF | TGTGCCAGCAGCTTCGCTGACAGGGGGTATTCACCCCTCCACTTT | . | TRBJ1-6 | TRBD1 | TRBV5-6
CSASGIYGYTF | TGCAGTGCTTCGGGGATTTATGGCTACACCTTC | . | TRBJ1-2 | . | TRBV20-1
CASSFGEQGEKLFF | TGTGCCAGCAGTTTTGGGGAGCAGGGTGAAAAACTGTTTTTT | many | TRBJ1-4 | . | TRBV12-3/TRBV12-4
CASRRDFTGELFF | TGTGCCAGCAGGAGGGACTTTACCGGGGAGCTGTTTTTT | . | TRBJ2-2 | . | TRBV12-3/TRBV12-4